The clone carrying this T cell receptor (beta chain) was seen more than once but under ten times. These data originate in a study of early T cells in non-severe SARS-CoV-2 infection. The library protocol tagged individual cDNA molecules with unique molecular identifiers. TCRdb independently ran MiXCR on the 5' RACE reads; one entry per CDR3 protein. The data show tens of thousands of distinct CDR3 sequences, 14% to 15% seen once. V lost 4 bases and J lost 3, with 12 bases in between. The CDR3 sequence is 14 residues long. The germline V gene encodes CDR1 SGHRS and CDR2 YFSETQ. The clonotype comes from an adult who was a healthcare worker with PCR-confirmed SARS-CoV-2 infection or an uninfected control (not recorded which). The chain links TRBV5-1 to TRBJ2-3, with D possibly matching TRBD2 (5 bases). The specimen sequenced was whole blood. This CDR3 is CASSPPSGTDTQYF. Here the CDR3 DNA reads TGCGCCAGCAGCCCCCCCTCGGGAACAGATACGCAGTATTTT.